A single TCR beta chain is shown here with its context. As yet, its antigen is unknown. The data were taken from a study of T cell clones after liver transplantation. Across the study: TCRbeta sequencing after a pre-transplant mixed lymphocyte reaction identified graft-donor-reactive clones, later tracked in post-transplant blood. Study-wide results and caveats: Post-transplant, graft-donor-reactive CD4 TCRbeta sequences in blood dropped significantly in most of the 8 subjects. A larger donor-reactive than third-party decline suggested partial antigen-specific deletion. In a couple of subjects, few donor cells limited the measurable donor-reactive repertoire.

V shed 3 bases and J shed 0 bases, with 6 bases lying between them. The CDR3 sequence is 15 residues long. Germline lookup yields CDR1 LNHNV and CDR2 YYDKDF (reference sequence). Sequenced by immunoSEQ multiplex PCR; TCRdb stores in-frame clones only, minus some. The table shows around 110,000 clones, with 90% occurring only once. The receptor comes from a human patient who received a liver transplant. Some T cells may be graft donor cells. Sequences were derived from CD4+ T cells from blood, sampled 12 months after liver transplant. The rearrangement joins TRBV15 to TRBJ2-6; D is unclear. Here the CDR3 DNA reads TGTGCCACCAGCAGCTTACTCTCTGGGGCCAACGTCCTGACTTTC. It translates to CATSSLLSGANVLTF.